The entry below gives a single TCR beta chain sequence along with its context. CDR1 and CDR2 (germline): GTSNPN, SVGIG (reference sequence). Deletions cut 0 bases from V and 8 bases from J, with 13 bases between. The CDR3 runs 14 residues. Some clones are missing from TCRdb's copy, which holds only in-frame ones; the method was immunoSEQ multiplex PCR. The sample holds 70,000 or so clones, roughly nine tenths seen once. The data were taken from a study of control samples from healthy donors and cancer patients. This chain joins TRBV30 and TRBJ2-2, with D perhaps matching TRBD1 or TRBD2 (5 bases each). The TCR sequence derives from a man between 60 and 70 years old with lung cancer. The specimen sequenced was PBMCs. The CDR3, as DNA: TGTGCCTGGAGTGTCCAGGGAGCTAAGGGGGAGCTGTTTTTT. Translation gives CAWSVQGAKGELFF. Looking up the rest from reference TRBV30 and TRBJ2-2 gives the full variable domain: SQTIHQWPATLVQPVGSPLSLECTVEGTSNPNLYWYRQAAGRGLQLLFYSVGIGQISSEVPQNLSASRPQDRQFILSSKKLLLSDSGFYLCAWSVQGAKGELFFGEGSRLTVL.